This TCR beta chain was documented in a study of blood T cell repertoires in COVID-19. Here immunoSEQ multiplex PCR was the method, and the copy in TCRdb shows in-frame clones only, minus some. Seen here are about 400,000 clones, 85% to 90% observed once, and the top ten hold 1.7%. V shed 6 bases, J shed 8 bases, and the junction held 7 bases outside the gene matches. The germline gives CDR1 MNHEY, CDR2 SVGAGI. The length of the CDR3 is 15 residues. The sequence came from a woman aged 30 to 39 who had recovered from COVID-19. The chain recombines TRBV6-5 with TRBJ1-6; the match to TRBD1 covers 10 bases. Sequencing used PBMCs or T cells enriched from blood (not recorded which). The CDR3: CASSPGQGLYSPLHF. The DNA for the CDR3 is TGTGCCAGCAGCCCGGGACAGGGGCTATATTCACCCCTCCACTTT.